One TCR beta chain is described in this entry. Its antigen remains unidentified. The read is 3 residues too short to cover the CDR3 end, so that end is filled in from the germline J gene. Including the terminal cysteine and phenylalanine, the CDR3 comprises 15 residues. Shown are 36 bases from within the CDR3, in frame from base 1. Looking up the germline V gene (reference sequence) yields CDR1 LNHDA and CDR2 SQIVND. The immunoSEQ assay used multiplex PCR to amplify TCR beta CDR3 regions from an average of roughly 1,200 ng of genomic DNA per sample. The assay corrected primer bias using a complete synthetic TCR repertoire to establish an amplification baseline. The amplicons were sequenced using the Illumina platform. The study's processing was this. Sequences were error-corrected by clustering with frequency ratios and a modified nearest-neighbor algorithm, then analyzed in the immunoSEQ Analyzer with IMGT gene definitions. TCR richness and evenness were averaged over 20 rarefaction repeats at each rarefaction depth, excluding samples with fewer sequences than the depth. Relative abundances of V, D and J genes were compared between groups using Wilcoxon rank sum tests, with FDR correction applied. In the blinded duplicates, the intraclass correlation was about 96% for TCR richness and averaged about 79% across 60 to 70 gene segments. Entries here come from immuneACCESS through TCRdb and include only in-frame sequences with V and J called. Some clones fail to appear in such tables; in the studies checked, an unresolved V gene covers under half of the shortfall, and the cause of the remainder is unknown. That table gives V, J and clone size, and the DNA gave D and trimming. This specimen's table enumerates 49,000 or so clones. The ten largest clones capture about 40% of the sample.

This record comes from a study of T cells in women clearing cervical HPV infection (dated by TCRdb to the late 2010s). For context, the study as a whole: The cases were fewer than 30 women with histologically confirmed HPV16-related CIN3 or worse, and 2 of these cases were invasive cancers. The parent cohort enrolled 10,049 women aged 18 or older in Guanacaste, Costa Rica, in about 1992 to 1995 and followed the women for less than eight years. The exploratory proof-of-principle case-control study was nested within the Guanacaste HPV Natural History Study in Costa Rica and compared TCR repertoires across cervical HPV16 outcomes. Cases had a median age of almost 35 years and controls had a median age of approximately 37, with no significant differences in baseline characteristics. Because only a few women had HLA typing data, the possibility that HLA type acted as a confounder could not be ruled out. Five blinded duplicates per group were added as quality controls, giving some 60 samples: around 50 participants and about ten replicates. Cases and controls were matched on age within five years and on year of sample collection. For cases, the median interval between lesion detection and blood sampling was over 130 days, with an interquartile range of roughly 90 to 230 days. Blood from cases was drawn at the visit where the lesion was first identified, while blood from controls was drawn once the infection was no longer detected. The roughly 27 controls were women who cleared a single incident HPV16 infection within 12 months without developing precancer or cancer.

Every participant had a single incident cervical HPV16 infection, and women with prevalent HPV16 infections were excluded. Cervical HPV DNA was detected with MY09/MY11 PCR, and genotyping was done with dot-blot hybridization. Roughly 16 mL of heparinized blood were centrifuged, and the buffy coat was split into aliquots, frozen at -30 degrees C, and then kept at -80 degrees C. QIAGEN kits were used to extract genomic DNA from buffy coat specimens. The paper's findings and limits, for the study overall: Because the number of T cells per sample was unknown, the richness differences could reflect varying T-cell content rather than repertoire biology. Lower TRBV6-7 relative abundance was observed in cases than in controls (approximately 0.1% versus 0.16%; Bonferroni P = 0.0008). Across sequencing depths, CIN3+ cases showed significantly higher TCR repertoire richness than controls, but evenness did not differ between the groups. Cases were distinguished from controls with an estimated AUC of 0.65 to 0.85 by random forest classifiers combining richness and V gene abundances. The cross-sectional design could not show whether the associations came before the infection or were a result of it, and neither effector/memory subsets nor HPV-specific T cells were isolated.

Sequencing was performed on blood buffy coat. This sequence uses TRBV19 and TRBJ2-3, with TRBD1 identical over 9 junction bases. This sequence originates from a woman aged 18-70 years with a cervical HPV16 infection that either progressed to CIN3+ or cleared (not recorded which). The sequenced part of the CDR3 DNA is TGTGCCAGTAGTCCTTGGACAGGGGAAGTTGAGACG. It is translated as CASSPWTGEVET. The whole CDR3 protein is CASSPWTGEVETQYF.